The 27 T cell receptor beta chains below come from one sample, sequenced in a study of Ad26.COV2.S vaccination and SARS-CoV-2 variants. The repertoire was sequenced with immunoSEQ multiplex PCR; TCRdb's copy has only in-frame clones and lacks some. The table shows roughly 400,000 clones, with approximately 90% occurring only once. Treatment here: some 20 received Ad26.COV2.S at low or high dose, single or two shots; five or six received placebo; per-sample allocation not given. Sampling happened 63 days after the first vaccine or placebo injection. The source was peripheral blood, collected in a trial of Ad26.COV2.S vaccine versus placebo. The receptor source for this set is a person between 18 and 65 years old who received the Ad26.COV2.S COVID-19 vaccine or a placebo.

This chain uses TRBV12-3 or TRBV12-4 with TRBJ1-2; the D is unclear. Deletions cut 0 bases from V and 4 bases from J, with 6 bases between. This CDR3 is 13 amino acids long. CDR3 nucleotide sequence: TGTGCCAGCAGTTTAGCAGGCCCCTATGGCTACACCTTC. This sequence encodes CASSLAGPYGYTF.

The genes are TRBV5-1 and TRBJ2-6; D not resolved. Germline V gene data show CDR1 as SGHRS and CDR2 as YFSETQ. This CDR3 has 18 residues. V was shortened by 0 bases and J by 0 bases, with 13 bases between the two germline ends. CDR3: CASSLAGWVSSGANVLTF. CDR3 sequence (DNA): TGCGCCAGCAGCTTGGCGGGTTGGGTTAGCTCTGGGGCCAACGTCCTGACTTTC.

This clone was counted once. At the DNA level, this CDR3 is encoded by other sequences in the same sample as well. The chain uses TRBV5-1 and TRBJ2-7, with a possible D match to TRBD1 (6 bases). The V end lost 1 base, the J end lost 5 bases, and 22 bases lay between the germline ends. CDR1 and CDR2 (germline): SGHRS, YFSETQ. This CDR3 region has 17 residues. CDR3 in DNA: TGCGCCAGCAGCTTGTCCCCCTTGACAGGAGAATACGACGAGCAGTACTTC. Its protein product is CASSLSPLTGEYDEQYF.

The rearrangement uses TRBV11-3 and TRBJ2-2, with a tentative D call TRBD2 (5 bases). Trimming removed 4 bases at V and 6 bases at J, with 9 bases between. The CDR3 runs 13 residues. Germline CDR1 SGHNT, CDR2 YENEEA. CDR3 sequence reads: CASSSGSAGELFF. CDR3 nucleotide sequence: TGTGCCAGCAGCTCGGGGTCGGCCGGGGAGCTGTTTTTT.

CDR3 protein: CASTGASGSYEQYF. The DNA for the CDR3 is TGTGCCTCCACCGGGGCTAGCGGATCCTACGAGCAGTACTTC. The V call is TRBV30, the J call TRBJ2-7, with TRBD2 matching over 7 bases. The germline V gene has CDR1 GTSNPN and CDR2 SVGIG (reference sequence). The CDR3 is made up of 14 amino acids. The J segment lost 1 base and the V segment lost 7 bases, leaving 10 bases of the junction unmatched.

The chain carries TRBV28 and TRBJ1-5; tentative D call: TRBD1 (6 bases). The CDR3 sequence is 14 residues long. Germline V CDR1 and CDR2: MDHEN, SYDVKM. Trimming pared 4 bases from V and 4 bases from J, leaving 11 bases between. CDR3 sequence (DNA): TGTGCCAGCAGTTCCCGGACAGTTAATCAGCCCCAGCATTTT. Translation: CASSSRTVNQPQHF.

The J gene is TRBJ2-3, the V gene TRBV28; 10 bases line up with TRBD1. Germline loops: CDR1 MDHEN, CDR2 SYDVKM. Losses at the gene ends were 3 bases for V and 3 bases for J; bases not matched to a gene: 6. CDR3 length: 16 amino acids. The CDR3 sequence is CASSFPGQGWTDTQYF. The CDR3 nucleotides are TGTGCCAGCAGTTTCCCGGGACAGGGGTGGACAGATACGCAGTATTTT.

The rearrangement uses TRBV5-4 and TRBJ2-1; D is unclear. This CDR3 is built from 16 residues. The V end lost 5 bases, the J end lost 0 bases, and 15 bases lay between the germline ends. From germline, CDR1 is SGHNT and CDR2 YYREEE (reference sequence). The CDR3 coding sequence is TGTGCCAGCAGTTCCATTACCTCGAGCTCCTACAATGAGCAGTTCTTC. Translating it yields CASSSITSSSYNEQFF.

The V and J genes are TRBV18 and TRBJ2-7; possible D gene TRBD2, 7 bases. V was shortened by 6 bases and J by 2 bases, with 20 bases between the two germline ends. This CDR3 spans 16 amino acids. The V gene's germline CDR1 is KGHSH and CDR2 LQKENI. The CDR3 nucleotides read TGTGCCAGCTCGCGGTCCCCAGGGGAGGGAGCCTACGAGCAGTACTTC. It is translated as CASSRSPGEGAYEQYF. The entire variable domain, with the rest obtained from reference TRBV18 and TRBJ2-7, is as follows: NAGVMQNPRHLVRRRGQEARLRCSPMKGHSHVYWYRQLPEEGLKFMVYLQKENIIDESGMPKERFSAEFPKEGPSILRIQQVVRGDSAAYFCASSRSPGEGAYEQYFGPGTRLTVT.

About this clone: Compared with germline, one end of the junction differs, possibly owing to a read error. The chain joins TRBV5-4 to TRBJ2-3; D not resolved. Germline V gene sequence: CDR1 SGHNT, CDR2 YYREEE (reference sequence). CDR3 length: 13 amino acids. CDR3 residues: CASTLGTTDTQYF. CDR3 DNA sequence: TGTGCCAGCACCTTGGGTACGACAGATACGCAGTATTTT. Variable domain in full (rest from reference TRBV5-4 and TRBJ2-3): ETGVTQSPTHLIKTRGQQVTLRCSSQSGHNTVSWYQQALGQGPQFIFQYYREEENGRGNFPPRFSGLQFPNYSSELNVNALELDDSALYLCASTLGTTDTQYFGPGTRLTVL.

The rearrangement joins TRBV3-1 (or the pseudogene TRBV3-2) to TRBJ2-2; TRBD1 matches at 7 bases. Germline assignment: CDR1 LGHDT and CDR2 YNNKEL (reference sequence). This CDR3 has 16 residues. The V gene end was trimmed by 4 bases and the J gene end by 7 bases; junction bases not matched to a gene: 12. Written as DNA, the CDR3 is TGTGCCAGCAGCCCCACAGGGGCGGGTTATATCGGGGAGCTGTTTTTT. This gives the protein CASSPTGAGYIGELFF.

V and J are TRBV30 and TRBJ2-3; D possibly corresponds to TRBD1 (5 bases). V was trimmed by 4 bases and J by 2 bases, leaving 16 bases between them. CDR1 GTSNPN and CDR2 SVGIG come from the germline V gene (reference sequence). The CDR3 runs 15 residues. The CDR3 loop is CAWTMTVAPTDTQYF. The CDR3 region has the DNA TGTGCCTGGACAATGACAGTCGCGCCCACAGATACGCAGTATTTT.

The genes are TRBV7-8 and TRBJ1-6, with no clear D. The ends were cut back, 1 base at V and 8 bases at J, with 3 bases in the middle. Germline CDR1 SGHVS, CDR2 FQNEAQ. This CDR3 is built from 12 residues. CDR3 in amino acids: CASSLVDSPLHF. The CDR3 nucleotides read TGTGCCAGCAGCTTAGTGGATTCACCCCTCCACTTT.

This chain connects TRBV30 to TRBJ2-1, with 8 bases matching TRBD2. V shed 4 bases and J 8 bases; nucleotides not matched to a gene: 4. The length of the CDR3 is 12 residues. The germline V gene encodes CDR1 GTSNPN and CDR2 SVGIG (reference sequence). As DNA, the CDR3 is TGTGCCTGGAACGGGGGGGGCGATGAGCAGTTCTTC. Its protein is CAWNGGGDEQFF.

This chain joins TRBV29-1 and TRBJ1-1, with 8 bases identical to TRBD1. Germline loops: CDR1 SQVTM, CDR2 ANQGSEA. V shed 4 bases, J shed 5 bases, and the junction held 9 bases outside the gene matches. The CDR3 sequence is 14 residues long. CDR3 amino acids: CSVGQGARFTEAFF. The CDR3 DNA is TGCAGCGTTGGGCAGGGGGCGAGGTTTACTGAAGCTTTCTTT.

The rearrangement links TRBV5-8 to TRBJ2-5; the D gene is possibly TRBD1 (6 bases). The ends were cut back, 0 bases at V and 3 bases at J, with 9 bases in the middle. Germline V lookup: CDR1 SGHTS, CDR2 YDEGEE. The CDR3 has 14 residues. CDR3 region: CASSLVRGEETQYF. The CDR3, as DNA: TGTGCCAGCAGCTTGGTCAGGGGTGAAGAGACCCAGTACTTC.

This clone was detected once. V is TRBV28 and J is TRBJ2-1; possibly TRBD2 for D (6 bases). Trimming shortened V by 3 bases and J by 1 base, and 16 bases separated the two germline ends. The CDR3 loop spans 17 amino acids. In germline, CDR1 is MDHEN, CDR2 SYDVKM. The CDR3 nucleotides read TGTGCCAGCAGTTTTATATCCGGCGGGGTGTCCTACAATGAGCAGTTCTTC. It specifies CASSFISGGVSYNEQFF. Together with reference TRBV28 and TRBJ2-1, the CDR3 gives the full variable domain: DVKVTQSSRYLVKRTGEKVFLECVQDMDHENMFWYRQDPGLGLRLIYFSYDVKMKEKGDIPEGYSVSREKKERFSLILESASTNQTSMYLCASSFISGGVSYNEQFFGPGTRLTVL.

The CDR3, as DNA: TGTGCCACCAACGGACAGGGCGGCACTGAAGCTTTCTTT. Its translation: CATNGQGGTEAFF. The chain carries TRBV2 and TRBJ1-1, with TRBD1 matching over 8 bases. This CDR3 comprises 13 residues. V was pared by 10 bases and J by 4 bases, with 8 bases of the junction left unmatched. Germline CDR1 reads SNHLY; CDR2 reads FYNNEI.

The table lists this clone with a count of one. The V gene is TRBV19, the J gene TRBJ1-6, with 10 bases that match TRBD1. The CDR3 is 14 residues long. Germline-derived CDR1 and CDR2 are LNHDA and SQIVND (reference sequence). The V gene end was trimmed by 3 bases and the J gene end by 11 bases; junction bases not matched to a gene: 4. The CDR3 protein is CASSIRDRGTPLHF. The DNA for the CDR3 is TGTGCCAGTAGTATTCGGGACAGGGGAACACCCCTCCACTTT.

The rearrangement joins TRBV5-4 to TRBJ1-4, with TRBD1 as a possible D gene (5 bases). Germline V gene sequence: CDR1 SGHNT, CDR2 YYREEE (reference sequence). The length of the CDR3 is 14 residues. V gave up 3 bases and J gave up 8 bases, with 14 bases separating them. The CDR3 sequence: CASSSDSRNEKLFF. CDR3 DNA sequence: TGTGCCAGCAGCTCCGACAGTAGAAACGAAAAACTGTTTTTT.

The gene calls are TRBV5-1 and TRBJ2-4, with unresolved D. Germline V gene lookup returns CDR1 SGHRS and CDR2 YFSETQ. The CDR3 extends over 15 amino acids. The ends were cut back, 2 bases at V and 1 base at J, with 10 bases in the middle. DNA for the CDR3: TGCGCCAGCAGCTTACCCGAACCCGCCAAAAACATTCAGTACTTC. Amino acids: CASSLPEPAKNIQYF.

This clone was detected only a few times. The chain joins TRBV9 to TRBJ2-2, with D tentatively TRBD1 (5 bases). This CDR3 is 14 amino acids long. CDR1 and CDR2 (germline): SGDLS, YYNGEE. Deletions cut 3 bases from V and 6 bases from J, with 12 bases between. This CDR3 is CASSERQSAGELFF. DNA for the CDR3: TGTGCCAGCAGCGAACGACAGTCGGCCGGGGAGCTGTTTTTT.

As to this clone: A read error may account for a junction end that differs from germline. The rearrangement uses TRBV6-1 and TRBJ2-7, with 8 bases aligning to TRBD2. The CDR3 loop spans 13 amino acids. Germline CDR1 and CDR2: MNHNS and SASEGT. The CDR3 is CASREAGDGEQYF. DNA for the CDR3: TGTGCCAGCAGGGAAGCGGGAGATGGCGAACAGTACTTC.

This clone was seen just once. In nucleotides, the CDR3 is TGTGCCAGCAGTGAACGTAGCTCCAAGCAGTACTTC. It is translated as CASSERSSKQYF. The J gene is TRBJ2-7, the V gene TRBV6-1; D gene unclear. The germline V gene has CDR1 MNHNS and CDR2 SASEGT. The CDR3 is 12 amino acids. With 2 bases removed from V and 8 bases from J, the gap between germline ends came to 10 bases.

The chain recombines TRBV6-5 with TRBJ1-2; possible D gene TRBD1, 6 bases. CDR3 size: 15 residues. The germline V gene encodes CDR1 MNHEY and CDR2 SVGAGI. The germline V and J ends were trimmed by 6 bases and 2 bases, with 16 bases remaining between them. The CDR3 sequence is CASRGQPSTNYGYTF. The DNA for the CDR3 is TGTGCCAGCAGAGGACAGCCTAGTACGAACTATGGCTACACCTTC.

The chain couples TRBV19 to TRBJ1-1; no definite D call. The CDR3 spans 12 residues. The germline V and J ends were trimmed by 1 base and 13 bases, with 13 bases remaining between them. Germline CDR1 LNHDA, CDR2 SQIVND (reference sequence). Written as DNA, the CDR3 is TGTGCCAGTAGTATAGGTCCTACTAGGGTTTTCTTT. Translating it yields CASSIGPTRVFF.

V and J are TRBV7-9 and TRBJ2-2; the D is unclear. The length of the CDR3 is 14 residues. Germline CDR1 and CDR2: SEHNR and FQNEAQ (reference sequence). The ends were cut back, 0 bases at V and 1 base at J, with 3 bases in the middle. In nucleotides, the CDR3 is TGTGCCAGCAGCTTAGCGTTGAACACCGGGGAGCTGTTTTTT. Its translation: CASSLALNTGELFF.